Shown below are 27 T cell receptor beta chains from a single sample sequenced in a study of T-cell memory formation after mild COVID-19. In TCRdb, the 5' RACE reads were re-called with MiXCR into one record per CDR3 protein. Among just over 300,000 distinct CDR3 sequences listed, approximately 19% were seen once. Sequencing was carried out using PBMCs or a T cell subset sorted from them (not recorded which). The receptors originated from a man in his late teens or twenties who had mild COVID-19 (a few samples of this study predate the infection). Cell type and time point are not known.

This clonotype occurred a few times. The chain carries TRBV2 and TRBJ2-7, with no clear D. Trimming pared 3 bases from V and 3 bases from J, leaving 3 bases between. The CDR3 is made up of 11 amino acids. Germline V gene sequence: CDR1 SNHLY, CDR2 FYNNEI. The CDR3 protein is CASSDVYEQYV. DNA of the CDR3: TGTGCCAGCAGTGATGTCTACGAGCAGTACGTC.

This clonotype has a handful of counts. Here the CDR3 reads CASSGWGQGGDTGELFF. The CDR3 nucleotides read TGTGCCAGCAGCGGATGGGGACAGGGTGGCGACACCGGGGAGCTGTTTTTT. The rearrangement links TRBV7-9 to TRBJ2-2; 9 positions agree with TRBD1. This CDR3 region has 17 residues. Trimming took 5 bases from V and 3 from J; bases not matched to a gene: 10. Germline-derived CDR1 and CDR2 are SEHNR and FQNEAQ (reference sequence). Full variable domain (missing parts from reference TRBV7-9 and TRBJ2-2): DTGVSQNPRHKITKRGQNVTFRCDPISEHNRLYWYRQTLGQGPEFLTYFQNEAQLEKSRLLSDRFSAERPKGSFSTLEIQRTEQGDSAMYLCASSGWGQGGDTGELFFGEGSRLTVL.

This chain uses TRBV10-3 with TRBJ2-1; D may correspond to TRBD1 or TRBD2 (5 bases each). The V end was cut by 4 bases, the J end by 5 bases, with 18 bases between. This CDR3 comprises 16 residues. Per germline, CDR1 ENHRY and CDR2 SYGVKD. The CDR3 loop reads CAISVSKGEIHNEQFF. In nucleotides, the CDR3 is TGTGCCATCAGTGTAAGTAAAGGGGAGATCCACAATGAGCAGTTCTTC.

The chain links TRBV4-3 to TRBJ1-1, with D possibly TRBD1 on 5 matching bases. CDR3 length: 17 amino acids. Trimming cost V 1 base and J 7 bases, with 22 bases left between them. Looked up from germline, CDR1 is LGHNA and CDR2 is YSLEER. The DNA of the CDR3 is TGCGCCAGCAGCCAAGGGGCCAGGGCGACCCGACCCGTTGAAGCTTTCTTT. Translation gives CASSQGARATRPVEAFF.

This clonotype has at least ten counts. The rearrangement links TRBV20-1 to TRBJ2-3; D is uncertain. The CDR3 totals 11 residues. CDR1 is DFQATT and CDR2 is SNEGSKA in the germline V gene (reference sequence). With 3 bases removed from V and 3 bases from J, the gap between germline ends came to 4 bases. CDR3 amino acids: CSASKTDTQYF. DNA of the CDR3: TGCAGTGCTAGTAAGACAGATACGCAGTATTTT.

This chain joins TRBV29-1 and TRBJ2-1, with 9 positions matching TRBD2. V lost 0 bases, J lost 0 bases, and 0 bases stayed unmatched. This CDR3 comprises 15 residues. Germline values: CDR1 SQVTM, CDR2 ANQGSEA. The CDR3 sequence is CSVEERGGSYNEQFF. The CDR3 bases are TGCAGCGTTGAAGAGCGGGGGGGCTCCTACAATGAGCAGTTCTTC.

This clonotype was seen many times. The CDR3 sequence is CASSYSRTAAYEQYF. CDR3 nucleotides: TGTGCCAGCAGTTACTCGAGGACAGCGGCCTACGAGCAGTACTTC. This chain joins TRBV6-6 and TRBJ2-7; D possibly corresponds to TRBD1 (6 bases). This CDR3 has 15 residues. Germline loops: CDR1 MNHNY, CDR2 SVGAGI (reference sequence). Trimming stripped 0 bases from V and 2 bases from J, with 11 bases between.

This clonotype has only a few counts. The gene calls are TRBV5-1 and TRBJ1-2; D gene uncertain. CDR1 and CDR2 (germline): SGHRS, YFSETQ. The germline V and J ends were trimmed by 0 bases and 4 bases, with 10 bases remaining between them. The CDR3 contains 14 residues. The CDR3 coding sequence is TGCGCCAGCAGCTTGGGTATCGGTGGCTATGGCTACACCTTC. Protein sequence: CASSLGIGGYGYTF.

The chain combines TRBV11-2 with TRBJ2-1; D is tentatively TRBD1 or TRBD2 (5 bases each). The CDR3 length is 12 residues. Germline lookup yields CDR1 SGHAT and CDR2 FQNNGV. Trimming left V 3 bases short and J 10 bases short, with 10 bases between. CDR3 in DNA: TGTGCCAGCAGCTTTCGGGGCTTGGAGCAGTTCTTC. Encoded protein: CASSFRGLEQFF.

The chain couples TRBV20-1 to TRBJ2-3, with a possible D match to TRBD2 (6 bases). Between the trimmed V and J ends, which lost 6 bases and 0 bases, there was a span of 13 bases. This CDR3 contains 14 residues. Germline values: CDR1 DFQATT, CDR2 SNEGSKA (reference sequence). This chain's CDR3 is CSAPLGGSTDTQYF. CDR3 DNA: TGCAGTGCCCCGCTCGGGGGAAGCACAGATACGCAGTATTTT.

The rearrangement links TRBV5-1 to TRBJ1-1; D unclear. Germline V gene sequence: CDR1 SGHRS, CDR2 YFSETQ. The CDR3 contains 14 residues. V was trimmed by 0 bases and J by 6 bases, leaving 12 bases between them. The chain's CDR3 is CASSLAEGYSEAFF. Written as DNA, the CDR3 is TGCGCCAGCAGCTTGGCCGAAGGGTACTCTGAAGCTTTCTTT.

V and J are TRBV12-3 or TRBV12-4 and TRBJ2-2; D is ambiguous. The CDR3 loop spans 14 amino acids. V shed 1 base and J shed 6 bases, with 9 bases lying between them. The CDR3 spells CASSLVSGAGELFF. As DNA, the CDR3 is TGTGCCAGCAGTTTAGTTTCTGGGGCCGGGGAGCTGTTTTTT.

This clonotype was detected ten times or more. V is TRBV5-5 and J is TRBJ2-7, with 8 nucleotides matching TRBD1. The CDR3 runs to 14 residues. V trimming: 4 bases; J trimming: 2 bases; junction bases outside the gene matches: 5. Germline V gene data show CDR1 as SGHKS and CDR2 as YYEKEE (reference sequence). DNA of the CDR3: TGTGCCAGCAGCCCTGGGACAGGACCCTACGAGCAGTACGTC. Translation: CASSPGTGPYEQYV.

This chain joins TRBV7-8 and TRBJ2-7; the D gene is possibly TRBD2 (5 bases). The CDR3 covers 14 residues. Trimming pared 5 bases from V and 1 base from J, leaving 12 bases between. CDR1 is SGHVS and CDR2 is FQNEAQ in the germline V gene. Written as DNA, the CDR3 is TGTGCCAGCAGCCGAGAGGGCAGTTCCTACGAGCAGTACTTC. Amino acid sequence: CASSREGSSYEQYF. The entire variable domain, with the rest obtained from reference TRBV7-8 and TRBJ2-7, is as follows: GAGVSQSPRYKVAKRGQDVALRCDPISGHVSLFWYQQALGQGPEFLTYFQNEAQLDKSGLPSDRFFAERPEGSVSTLKIQRTQQEDSAVYLCASSREGSSYEQYFGPGTRLTVT.

V usage is TRBV9 and J usage is TRBJ2-7; maybe TRBD2 (5 bases). Trimming left V 4 bases short and J 2 bases short, with 13 bases between. This CDR3 has 14 residues. Germline V gives CDR1 SGDLS, CDR2 YYNGEE. CDR3 DNA: TGTGCCAGCAGCTCGGGAACGCCCCCCTACGAGCAGTACTTC. It yields the protein CASSSGTPPYEQYF. The entire variable domain, with the rest obtained from reference TRBV9 and TRBJ2-7, is as follows: DSGVTQTPKHLITATGQRVTLRCSPRSGDLSVYWYQQSLDQGLQFLIQYYNGEERAKGNILERFSAQQFPDLHSELNLSSLELGDSALYFCASSSGTPPYEQYFGPGTRLTVT.

This clonotype was detected ten times or more. The rearrangement uses TRBV7-2 and TRBJ2-7, with TRBD1 matching 7 bases. CDR1 and CDR2 from the germline V gene are SGHTA and FQGNSA. The V segment lost 2 bases and the J segment 6 bases; nucleotides outside the gene matches: 1. This CDR3 has 12 amino acids. CDR3 bases: TGTGCCAGCAGCTTAAACAGGGGCGAGCAGTACTTC. It encodes CASSLNRGEQYF.

This clonotype was observed a few times. A much larger clone lies a single base off, so this may be a read error. The CDR3 coding sequence is TGTGCCAGCAGTGAGGGGACAGGGGGCACAGATACGCAGTATTTT. It translates to CASSEGTGGTDTQYF. The J gene is TRBJ2-3, the V gene TRBV6-4; 10 bases are a match to TRBD1. The CDR3 runs to 15 residues. The V and J ends lost 3 bases and 1 base, in that order; junction bases with no gene match: 1. Germline V gene sequence: CDR1 MRHNA, CDR2 SNTAGT.

This clonotype has just a few counts. This rearrangement joins TRBV5-5 to TRBJ1-1, with D unresolved. Germline CDR1 SGHKS, CDR2 YYEKEE (reference sequence). The CDR3 spans 15 residues. V dropped 4 bases and J dropped 2 bases, with 15 bases sitting between them. The CDR3, as DNA: TGTGCCAGCAGCCTGGGCTGGGTCCAAAACACTGAAGCTTTCTTT. Translated: CASSLGWVQNTEAFF. Complete variable domain (other parts from reference TRBV5-5 and TRBJ1-1): DAGVTQSPTHLIKTRGQQVTLRCSPISGHKSVSWYQQVLGQGPQFIFQYYEKEERGRGNFPDRFSARQFPNYSSELNVNALLLGDSALYLCASSLGWVQNTEAFFGQGTRLTVV.

The chain recombines TRBV6-5 with TRBJ1-1, with D uncertain. This CDR3 has 15 amino acids. V gave up 4 bases and J gave up 1 base, with 13 bases separating them. Looked up from germline, CDR1 is MNHEY and CDR2 is SVGAGI. This CDR3 reads CASSFSPLGNTEAFF. The CDR3 DNA reads TGTGCCAGCAGTTTTTCCCCGTTGGGGAACACTGAAGCTTTCTTT.

The chain joins TRBV6-2 or TRBV6-3 to TRBJ2-1; weak D call: TRBD2 (5 bases). Trimming shortened V by 2 bases and J by 5 bases, and 10 bases separated the two germline ends. This CDR3 region has 14 residues. CDR1 and CDR2 (germline): MNHEY, SVGEGT. The CDR3 reads CASSYPSYHNEQFF. The CDR3 region has the DNA TGTGCCAGCAGTTACCCTAGCTACCACAATGAGCAGTTCTTC.

This clonotype was counted only a few times. V usage is TRBV11-2 and J usage is TRBJ2-2, with 7 bases matching TRBD1. The CDR3 is 16 residues long. V lost 3 bases and J lost 1; bases outside the gene matches: 5. Germline V gene sequence: CDR1 SGHAT, CDR2 FQNNGV. The CDR3 DNA reads TGTGCCAGCAGCTTTCAGACAGGGAAGAACACCGGGGAGCTGTTTTTT. Residues: CASSFQTGKNTGELFF.

In this sample, this clonotype turned up a few times. The CDR3 DNA reads TGTGCCAGCAGCCCACAGGGTCAAGAGGAAAACATTCAGTACTTC. As protein: CASSPQGQEENIQYF. The chain uses TRBV11-3 and TRBJ2-4; weak D call: TRBD1 (6 bases). V was clipped by 5 bases and J by 5 bases, with 16 bases between them. This CDR3 contains 15 residues. CDR1 SGHNT and CDR2 YENEEA come from the germline V gene.

The gene calls are TRBV7-2 and TRBJ2-1; 7 nucleotides match TRBD1. Looked up from germline, CDR1 is SGHTA and CDR2 is FQGNSA. V lost 5 bases to trimming and J lost 9 bases; unmatched junction nucleotides: 10. The CDR3 is 14 residues long. CDR3 loop: CASSRQTGMFEQFF. The CDR3 DNA follows: TGTGCCAGCAGCCGACAGACAGGGATGTTTGAGCAGTTCTTC.

This clonotype was counted a few times. Here the CDR3 DNA reads TGCAGTGCCAAAGACAGCGCGTATAGCAATCAGCCCCAGCATTTT. Residues: CSAKDSAYSNQPQHF. V usage is TRBV20-1 and J usage is TRBJ1-5, with a weak D call TRBD1 (5 bases). CDR1 and CDR2 from the germline V gene are DFQATT and SNEGSKA (reference sequence). Deletions cut 6 bases from V and 0 bases from J, with 15 bases between. CDR3 size: 15 residues.

This clonotype showed up just a few times. V gene TRBV7-9 combines with J gene TRBJ2-3; D possibly corresponds to TRBD1 (6 bases). The germline gives CDR1 SEHNR, CDR2 FQNEAQ (reference sequence). Trimming pared 3 bases from V and 8 bases from J, leaving 18 bases between. The CDR3 extends over 15 amino acids. CDR3 amino acids: CASSFFRGLSATQYF. The CDR3 DNA sequence: TGTGCCAGCAGCTTCTTCAGGGGCCTTTCCGCTACGCAGTATTTT.

This clonotype has just a few counts. CDR3 protein: CASLPGPGNTEAFF. DNA of the CDR3: TGTGCCAGCCTACCGGGGCCGGGGAACACTGAAGCTTTCTTT. V and J are TRBV27 and TRBJ1-1, with a tentative D call TRBD1 (5 bases). The CDR3 is 14 amino acids. Germline V gene sequence: CDR1 MNHEY, CDR2 SMNVEV (reference sequence). Trimming shortened V by 8 bases and J by 1 base, and 14 bases separated the two germline ends.

The sample holds a few counts of this clonotype. This chain connects TRBV4-1 to TRBJ1-1; TRBD1 is a possible D gene (6 bases). In germline, CDR1 is MGHRA, CDR2 YSYEKL. Deletions cut 1 base from V and 1 base from J, with 10 bases between. The CDR3 covers 15 residues. The CDR3, as DNA: TGCGCCAGCAGCCAAGTATCGACAGGGAACACTGAAGCTTTCTTT. Protein sequence: CASSQVSTGNTEAFF.